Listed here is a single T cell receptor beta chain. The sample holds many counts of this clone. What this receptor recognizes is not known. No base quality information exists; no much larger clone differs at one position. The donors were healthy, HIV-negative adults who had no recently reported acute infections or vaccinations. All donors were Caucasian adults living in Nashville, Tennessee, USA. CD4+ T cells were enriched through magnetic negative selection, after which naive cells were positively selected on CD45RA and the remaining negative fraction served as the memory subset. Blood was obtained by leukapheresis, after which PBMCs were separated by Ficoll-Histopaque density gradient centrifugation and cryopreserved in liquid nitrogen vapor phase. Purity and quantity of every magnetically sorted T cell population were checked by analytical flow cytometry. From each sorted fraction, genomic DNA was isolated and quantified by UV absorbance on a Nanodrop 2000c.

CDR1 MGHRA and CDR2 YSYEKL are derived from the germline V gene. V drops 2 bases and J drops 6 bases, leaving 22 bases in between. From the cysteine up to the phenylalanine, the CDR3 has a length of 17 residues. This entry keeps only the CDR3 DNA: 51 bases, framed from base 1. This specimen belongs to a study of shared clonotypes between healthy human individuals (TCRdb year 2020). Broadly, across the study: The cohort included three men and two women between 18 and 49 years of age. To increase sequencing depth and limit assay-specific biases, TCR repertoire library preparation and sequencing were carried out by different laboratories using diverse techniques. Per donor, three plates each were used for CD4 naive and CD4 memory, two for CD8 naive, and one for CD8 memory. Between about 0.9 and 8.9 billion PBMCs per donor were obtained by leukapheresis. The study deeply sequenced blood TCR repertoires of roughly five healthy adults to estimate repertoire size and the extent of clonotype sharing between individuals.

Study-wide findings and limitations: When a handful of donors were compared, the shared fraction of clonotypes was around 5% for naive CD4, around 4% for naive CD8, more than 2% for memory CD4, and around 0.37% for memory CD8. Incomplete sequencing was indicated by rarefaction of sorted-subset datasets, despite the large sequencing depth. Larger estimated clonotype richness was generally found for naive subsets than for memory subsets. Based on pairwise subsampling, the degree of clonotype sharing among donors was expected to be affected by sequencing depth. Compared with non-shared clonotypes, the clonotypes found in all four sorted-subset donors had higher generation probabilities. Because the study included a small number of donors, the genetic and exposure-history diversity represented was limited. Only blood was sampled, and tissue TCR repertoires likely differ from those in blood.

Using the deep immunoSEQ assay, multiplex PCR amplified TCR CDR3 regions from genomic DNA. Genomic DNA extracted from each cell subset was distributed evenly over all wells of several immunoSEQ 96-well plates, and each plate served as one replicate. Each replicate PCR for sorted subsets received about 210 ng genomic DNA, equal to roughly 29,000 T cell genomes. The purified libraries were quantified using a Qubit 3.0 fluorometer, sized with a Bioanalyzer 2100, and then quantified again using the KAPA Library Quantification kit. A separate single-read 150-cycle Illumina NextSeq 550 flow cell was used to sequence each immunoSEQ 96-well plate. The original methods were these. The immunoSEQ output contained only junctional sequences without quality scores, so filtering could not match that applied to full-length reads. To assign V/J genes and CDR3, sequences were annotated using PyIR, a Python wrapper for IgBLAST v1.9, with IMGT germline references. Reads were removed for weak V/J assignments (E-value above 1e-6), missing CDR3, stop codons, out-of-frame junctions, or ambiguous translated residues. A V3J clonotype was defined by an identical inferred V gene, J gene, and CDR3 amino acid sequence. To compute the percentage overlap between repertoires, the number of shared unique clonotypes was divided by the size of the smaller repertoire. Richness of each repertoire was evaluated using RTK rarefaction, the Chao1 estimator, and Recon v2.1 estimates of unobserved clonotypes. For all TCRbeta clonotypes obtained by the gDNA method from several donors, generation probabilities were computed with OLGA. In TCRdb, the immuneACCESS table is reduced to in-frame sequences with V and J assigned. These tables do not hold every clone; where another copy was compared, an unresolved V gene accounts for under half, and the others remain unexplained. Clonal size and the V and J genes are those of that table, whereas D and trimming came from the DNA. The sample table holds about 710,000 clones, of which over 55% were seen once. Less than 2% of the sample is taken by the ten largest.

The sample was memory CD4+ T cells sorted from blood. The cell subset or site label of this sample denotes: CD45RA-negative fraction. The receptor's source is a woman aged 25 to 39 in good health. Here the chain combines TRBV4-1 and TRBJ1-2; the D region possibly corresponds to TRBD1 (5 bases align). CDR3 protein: CASSQRPLQDLRDGYTF. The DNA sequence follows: TGCGCCAGCAGCCAAAGACCGTTACAGGACCTGAGGGATGGCTACACCTTC.